These T cell receptor beta chains were read from a single sample in a study of post-analysis software for immune sequencing data. TCRdb re-called the PCR reads through MiXCR, storing one row per CDR3 protein. Among approximately 730,000 distinct CDR3 sequences listed, approximately 44% were seen once. Material: blood. The source of these receptors is a girl aged 5-17 years with multiple sclerosis. Both conserved end residues are trimmed from each CDR3. D genes are given only for firm matches.

v_gene: TRBV4-3; d_gene: .; j_gene: TRBJ1-4; CDR3aa: ASSPPGLLAEKLF
v_gene: TRBV4-3; d_gene: .; j_gene: TRBJ2-3; CDR3aa: ASSQGWWYTDTQY
v_gene: TRBV29-1; d_gene: .; j_gene: TRBJ2-4; CDR3aa: SVEGEPLAKNIQY
v_gene: TRBV13; d_gene: .; j_gene: TRBJ2-1; CDR3aa: ASSLGLRSASSYNEQF
v_gene: TRBV13; d_gene: TRBD2; j_gene: TRBJ2-3; CDR3aa: ASSRTGTSDTDTQY
v_gene: TRBV27; d_gene: .; j_gene: TRBJ2-6; CDR3aa: ASSPRGGSGANVLT
v_gene: TRBV2; d_gene: TRBD2; j_gene: TRBJ2-1; CDR3aa: ASSDPLSSGSYNEQF
v_gene: TRBV27; d_gene: .; j_gene: TRBJ1-5; CDR3aa: ASSLSQGLQPQH
v_gene: TRBV18; d_gene: .; j_gene: TRBJ2-1; CDR3aa: ASSPSPILNEQF
v_gene: TRBV6-1; d_gene: TRBD2; j_gene: TRBJ2-5; CDR3aa: ASSRLAGVGLGQETQY
v_gene: TRBV29-1; d_gene: TRBD2; j_gene: TRBJ2-7; CDR3aa: SVEDQSGSSYEQY
v_gene: TRBV6-1; d_gene: TRBD1; j_gene: TRBJ2-7; CDR3aa: ASTTPTGSSYEQY
v_gene: TRBV11-3; d_gene: .; j_gene: TRBJ2-5; CDR3aa: ASSPRGDPQETQY
v_gene: TRBV4-2; d_gene: TRBD2; j_gene: TRBJ2-7; CDR3aa: ASSHDPPSGNRAYEQY
v_gene: TRBV15; d_gene: .; j_gene: TRBJ1-5; CDR3aa: ATSRDLGVRGNQPQH
v_gene: TRBV12-3/TRBV12-4; d_gene: .; j_gene: TRBJ1-2; CDR3aa: ASRRGGRKLYGYT